These 13 T cell receptor beta chains were all obtained from the same sample, sequenced in a study of T cells in Graves' hyperthyroidism and ophthalmopathy. The TCR beta CDR3 regions underwent amplification using RNA transcripts as the source. HTBI primers were the set used in a first-round RT-PCR of the TCR CDR3. TCRdb reprocessed the multiplex PCR reads via MiXCR and lists one record per CDR3 protein. The data hold about 560,000 distinct CDR3 sequences, with around 46% observed a single time. Specimen: peripheral blood or thyroid tissue (not recorded which). The receptors here all came from a woman aged 18-29 years with Graves' hyperthyroidism.

This clonotype was counted a few times. This rearrangement joins TRBV12-3 or TRBV12-4 to TRBJ1-5, with D unresolved. Trimming shortened V by 3 bases and J by 6 bases, and 6 bases separated the two germline ends. This CDR3 is built from 12 residues. The CDR3 is CASSFGVQPQHF. The CDR3 nucleotides read TGTGCCAGCAGTTTTGGGGTTCAGCCCCAGCATTTT.

As concerns this clonotype: A much bigger clone sits one base away, suggesting this may be a read error. This sequence joins TRBV15 and TRBJ1-2; the match to TRBD1 covers 8 bases. This CDR3 comprises 20 residues. Germline CDR1 and CDR2: LNHNV and YYDKDF (reference sequence). The DNA for the CDR3 is TGTGCCACCAGCAGAGGGGCAGGGGGCTTCTCCACCGAAGACGGTTATGGCCACACCTTC. It is translated as CATSRGAGGFSTEDGYGHTF. Complete variable domain (other parts from reference TRBV15 and TRBJ1-2): DAMVIQNPRYQVTQFGKPVTLSCSQTLNHNVMYWYQQKSSQAPKLLFHYYDKDFNNEADTPDNFQSRRPNTSFCFLDIRSPGLGDTAMYLCATSRGAGGFSTEDGYGHTFGSGTRLTVV.

V usage is TRBV24-1 and J usage is TRBJ2-2, with TRBD1 identical over 9 bases. V shed 11 bases, J shed 1 base, and the junction held 10 bases outside the gene matches. The CDR3 loop spans 16 amino acids. Germline V gene sequence: CDR1 KGHDR, CDR2 SFDVKD. This CDR3 is CASRHGTGMNTGELFF. CDR3 DNA sequence: TGTGCCAGCAGACACGGGACAGGGATGAACACCGGGGAGCTGTTTTTT.

The chain joins TRBV20-1 to TRBJ1-1, with a tentative D call TRBD1 (5 bases). This CDR3 comprises 13 residues. CDR1 and CDR2 (germline): DFQATT, SNEGSKA (reference sequence). V gave up 6 bases and J gave up 0 bases, with 11 bases separating them. Here the CDR3 DNA reads TGCAGTGCCAAGACAGAATTGAACACTGAAGCTTTCTTT. Amino acids: CSAKTELNTEAFF.

At least ten counts were recorded for this clonotype. CDR3 residues: CSVTGVYEQYF. Written as DNA, the CDR3 is TGCAGCGTTACAGGGGTCTACGAGCAGTACTTC. V usage is TRBV29-1 and J usage is TRBJ2-7, with 7 bases lining up with TRBD1. Looked up from germline, CDR1 is SQVTM and CDR2 is ANQGSEA. This CDR3 has 11 residues. V was clipped by 5 bases and J by 3 bases; unmatched bases: 1.

The chain joins TRBV19 to TRBJ1-3; D gene ambiguous. CDR1 is LNHDA and CDR2 is SQIVND in the germline V gene (reference sequence). The CDR3 sequence is 14 residues long. Trimming removed 7 bases from V and 4 bases from J, with 14 bases in between. CDR3 sequence reads: CASTPLGTGNTIYF. CDR3 bases: TGTGCCAGTACGCCGCTAGGAACAGGAAACACCATATATTTT.

The V and J genes are TRBV11-1 and TRBJ1-1, with D perhaps TRBD1 (6 bases). Germline assignment: CDR1 SGHAT and CDR2 FQDESV (reference sequence). Trimming took off 7 bases at V and 0 bases at J, with 15 bases between the two ends. CDR3 length: 15 residues. DNA of the CDR3: TGTGCCAGCACAAATAGGGGGACGGTGAACACTGAAGCTTTCTTT. Translated, it gives CASTNRGTVNTEAFF. The entire variable domain, with the rest obtained from reference TRBV11-1 and TRBJ1-1, is as follows: EAEVAQSPRYKITEKSQAVAFWCDPISGHATLYWYRQILGQGPELLVQFQDESVVDDSQLPKDRFSAERLKGVDSTLKIQPAELGDSAMYLCASTNRGTVNTEAFFGQGTRLTVV.

The chain is built from TRBV25-1 and TRBJ2-7; 8 positions match TRBD1. V shed 6 bases, J shed 3 bases, and the junction held 10 bases outside the gene matches. This CDR3 has 15 amino acids. The germline V gene encodes CDR1 MGHDK and CDR2 SYGVNS. The CDR3 reads CASSLLDRAYYEQYF. Here the CDR3 DNA reads TGTGCCAGCAGCTTGCTGGACAGGGCCTACTACGAGCAGTACTTC.

The chain has TRBV10-3 and TRBJ1-1; D may be TRBD1 (5 bases). The germline V and J ends were trimmed by 8 bases and 3 bases, with 13 bases remaining between them. Germline loops: CDR1 ENHRY, CDR2 SYGVKD. The CDR3 covers 13 residues. The CDR3 is CAIQGARDTEAFF. In nucleotides, the CDR3 is TGTGCCATCCAGGGAGCGCGCGACACTGAAGCTTTCTTT.

The gene calls are TRBV19 and TRBJ2-5; TRBD1 aligns across 7 bases. The CDR3 has 14 residues. Germline V gene lookup returns CDR1 LNHDA and CDR2 SQIVND (reference sequence). The V gene end was trimmed by 5 bases and the J gene end by 4 bases; junction bases not matched to a gene: 7. The CDR3 here is CASSLNRGTETQYF. The CDR3 DNA sequence: TGTGCCAGTAGTCTCAACAGGGGAACAGAGACCCAGTACTTC.

The rearrangement joins TRBV5-1 to TRBJ2-5, with 7 bases fitting TRBD2. Germline V gives CDR1 SGHRS, CDR2 YFSETQ. V shed 4 bases, J shed 5 bases, and the junction held 8 bases outside the gene matches. The CDR3 runs 14 residues. CDR3 in DNA: TGCGCCAGCAGCAAGGGGAGGGCATCGGAGACCCAGTACTTC. Its protein product is CASSKGRASETQYF.

The rearrangement joins TRBV7-2 to TRBJ1-5, with 8 bases fitting TRBD1. CDR1 is SGHTA, CDR2 FQGNSA, per germline. The CDR3 spans 20 residues. V lost 5 bases and J lost 6; bases outside the gene matches: 24. CDR3 coding DNA: TGTGCCAGCAGCGCCGTCTCCGGGACAGGCGGCGAGGACGGGATTCAGCCCCAGCATTTT. Its translation is CASSAVSGTGGEDGIQPQHF.

This clonotype was detected a few times. The chain recombines TRBV19 with TRBJ2-7; D may be TRBD1 (6 bases). The CDR3 extends over 14 amino acids. Germline lookup yields CDR1 LNHDA and CDR2 SQIVND (reference sequence). The V end was cut by 5 bases, the J end by 1 base, with 12 bases between. The CDR3 here is CASSLGQRSYEQYF. The CDR3 DNA reads as TGTGCCAGTAGTCTCGGACAGCGTTCCTACGAGCAGTACTTC. The variable domain in full, with the rest retrieved from reference TRBV19 and TRBJ2-7, is DGGITQSPKYLFRKEGQNVTLSCEQNLNHDAMYWYRQDPGQGLRLIYYSQIVNDFQKGDIAEGYSVSREKKESFPLTVTSAQKNPTAFYLCASSLGQRSYEQYFGPGTRLTVT.